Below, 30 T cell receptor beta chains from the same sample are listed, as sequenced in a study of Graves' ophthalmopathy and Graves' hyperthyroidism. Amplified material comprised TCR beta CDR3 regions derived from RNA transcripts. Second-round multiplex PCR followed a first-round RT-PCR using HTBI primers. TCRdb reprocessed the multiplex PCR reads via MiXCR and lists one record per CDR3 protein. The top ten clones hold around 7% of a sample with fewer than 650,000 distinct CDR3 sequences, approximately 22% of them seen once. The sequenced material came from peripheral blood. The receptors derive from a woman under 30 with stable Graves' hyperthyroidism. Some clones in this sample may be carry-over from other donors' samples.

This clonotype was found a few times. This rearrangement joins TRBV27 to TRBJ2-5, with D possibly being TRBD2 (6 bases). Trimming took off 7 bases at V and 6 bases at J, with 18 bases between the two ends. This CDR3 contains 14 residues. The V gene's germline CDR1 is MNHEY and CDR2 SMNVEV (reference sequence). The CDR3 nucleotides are TGTGCCAGCACCGCCGGTGGGGGGAGGAAGACCCAGTACTTC. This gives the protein CASTAGGGRKTQYF.

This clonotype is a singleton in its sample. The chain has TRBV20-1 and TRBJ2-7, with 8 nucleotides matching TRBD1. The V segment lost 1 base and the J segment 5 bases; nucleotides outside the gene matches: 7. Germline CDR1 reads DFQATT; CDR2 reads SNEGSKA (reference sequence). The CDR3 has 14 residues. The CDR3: CSARARTGRNEQYF. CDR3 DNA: TGCAGTGCTAGAGCTAGGACAGGGCGCAACGAGCAGTACTTC.

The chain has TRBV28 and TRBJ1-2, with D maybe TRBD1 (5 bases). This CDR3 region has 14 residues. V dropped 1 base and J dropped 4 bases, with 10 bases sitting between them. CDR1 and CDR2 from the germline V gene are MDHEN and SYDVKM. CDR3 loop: CASSLSGDTYGYTF. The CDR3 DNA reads TGTGCCAGCAGTTTATCGGGGGATACCTATGGCTACACCTTC.

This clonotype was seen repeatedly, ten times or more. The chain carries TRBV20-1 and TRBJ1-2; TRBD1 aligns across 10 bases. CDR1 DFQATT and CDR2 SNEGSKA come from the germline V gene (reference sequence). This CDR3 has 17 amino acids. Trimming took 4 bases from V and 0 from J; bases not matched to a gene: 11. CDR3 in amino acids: CSAIGTGEVGANYGYTF. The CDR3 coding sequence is TGCAGTGCTATTGGGACAGGGGAAGTTGGGGCTAACTATGGCTACACCTTC.

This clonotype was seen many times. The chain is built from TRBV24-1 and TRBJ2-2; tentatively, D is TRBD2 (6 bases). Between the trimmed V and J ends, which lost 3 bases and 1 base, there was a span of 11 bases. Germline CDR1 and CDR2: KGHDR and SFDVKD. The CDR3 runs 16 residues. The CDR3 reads CATSDRRGGNTGELFF. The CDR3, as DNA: TGTGCCACCAGTGATCGTAGGGGAGGGAACACCGGGGAGCTGTTTTTT.

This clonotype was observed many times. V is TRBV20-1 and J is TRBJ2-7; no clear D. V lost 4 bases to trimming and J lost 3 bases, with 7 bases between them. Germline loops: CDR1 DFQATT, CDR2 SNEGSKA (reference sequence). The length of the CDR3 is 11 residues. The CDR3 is CSAKPLYEQYF. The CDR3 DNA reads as TGCAGTGCTAAACCCCTCTACGAGCAGTACTTC.

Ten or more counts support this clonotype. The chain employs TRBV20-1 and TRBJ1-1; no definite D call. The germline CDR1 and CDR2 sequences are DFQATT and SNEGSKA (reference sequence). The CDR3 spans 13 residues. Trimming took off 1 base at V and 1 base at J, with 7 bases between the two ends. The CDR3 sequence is CSARGDRNTEAFF. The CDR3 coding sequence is TGCAGTGCTAGAGGAGACCGGAACACTGAAGCTTTCTTT.

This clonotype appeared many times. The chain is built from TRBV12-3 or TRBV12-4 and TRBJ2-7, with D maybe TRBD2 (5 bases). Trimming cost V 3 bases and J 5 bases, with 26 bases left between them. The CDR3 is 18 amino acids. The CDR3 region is CASSLAGPGNSPGDEQYF. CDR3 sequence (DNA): TGTGCCAGCAGTTTGGCAGGCCCGGGGAACAGTCCCGGGGACGAGCAGTACTTC.

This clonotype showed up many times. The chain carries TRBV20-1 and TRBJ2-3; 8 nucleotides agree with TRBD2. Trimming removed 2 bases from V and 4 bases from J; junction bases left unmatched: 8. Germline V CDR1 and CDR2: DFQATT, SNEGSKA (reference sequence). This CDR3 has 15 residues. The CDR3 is CSARQRSGTADTQYF. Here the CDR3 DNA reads TGCAGTGCTAGACAGCGTAGCGGGACTGCAGATACGCAGTATTTT.

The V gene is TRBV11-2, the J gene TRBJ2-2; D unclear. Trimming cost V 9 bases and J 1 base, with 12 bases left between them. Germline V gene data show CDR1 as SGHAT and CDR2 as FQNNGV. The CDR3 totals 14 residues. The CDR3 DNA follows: TGTGCCAGTTACAGTATCAGGAACACCGGGGAGCTGTTTTTT. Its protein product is CASYSIRNTGELFF.

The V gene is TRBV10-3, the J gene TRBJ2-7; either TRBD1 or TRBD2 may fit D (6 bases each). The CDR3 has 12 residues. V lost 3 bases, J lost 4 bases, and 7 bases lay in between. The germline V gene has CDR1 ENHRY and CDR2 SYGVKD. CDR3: CAISEGGYEQYF. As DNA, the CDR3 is TGTGCCATCAGTGAAGGGGGGTACGAGCAGTACTTC.

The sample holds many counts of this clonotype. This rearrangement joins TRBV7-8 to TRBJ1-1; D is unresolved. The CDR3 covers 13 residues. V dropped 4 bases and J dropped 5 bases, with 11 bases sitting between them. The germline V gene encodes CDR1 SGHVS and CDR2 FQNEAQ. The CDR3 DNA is TGTGCCAGCAGCTCGTGGACGGGGACTGAAGCTTTCTTT. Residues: CASSSWTGTEAFF.

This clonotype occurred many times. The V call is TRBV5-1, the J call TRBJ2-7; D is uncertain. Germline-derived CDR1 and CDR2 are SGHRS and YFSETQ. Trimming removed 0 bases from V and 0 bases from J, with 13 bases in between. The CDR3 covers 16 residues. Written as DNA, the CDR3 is TGCGCCAGCAGCTTGGTAGGTCAGAGGAGCTCCTACGAGCAGTACTTC. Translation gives CASSLVGQRSSYEQYF.

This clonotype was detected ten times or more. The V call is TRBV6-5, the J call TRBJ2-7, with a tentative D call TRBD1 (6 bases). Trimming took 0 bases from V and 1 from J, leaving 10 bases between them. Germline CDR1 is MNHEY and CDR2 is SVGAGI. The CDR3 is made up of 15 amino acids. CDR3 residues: CASSYSRDTSYEQYF. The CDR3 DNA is TGTGCCAGCAGTTACTCCCGGGACACATCCTACGAGCAGTACTTC.

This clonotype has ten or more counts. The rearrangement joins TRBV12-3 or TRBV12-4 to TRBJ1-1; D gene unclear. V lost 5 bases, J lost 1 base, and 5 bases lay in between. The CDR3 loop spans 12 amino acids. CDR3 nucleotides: TGTGCCAGCAGTCCGGGGAACACTGAAGCTTTCTTT. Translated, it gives CASSPGNTEAFF.

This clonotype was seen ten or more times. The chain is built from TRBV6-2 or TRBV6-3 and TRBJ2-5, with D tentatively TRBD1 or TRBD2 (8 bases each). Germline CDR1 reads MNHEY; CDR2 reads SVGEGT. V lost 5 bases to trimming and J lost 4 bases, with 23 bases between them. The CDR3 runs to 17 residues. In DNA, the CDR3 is TGTGCCAGCAGTAACCGACAGGGGCGGGGGGATCGAGAGACCCAGTACTTC. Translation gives CASSNRQGRGDRETQYF.

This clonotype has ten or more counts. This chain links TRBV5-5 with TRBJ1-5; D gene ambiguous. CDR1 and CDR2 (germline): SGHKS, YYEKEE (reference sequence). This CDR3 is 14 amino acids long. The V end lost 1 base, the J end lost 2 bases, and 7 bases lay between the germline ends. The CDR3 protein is CASSLLVGNQPQHF. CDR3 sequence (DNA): TGTGCCAGCAGCTTGTTGGTAGGCAATCAGCCCCAGCATTTT. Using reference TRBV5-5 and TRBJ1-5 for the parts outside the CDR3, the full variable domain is DAGVTQSPTHLIKTRGQQVTLRCSPISGHKSVSWYQQVLGQGPQFIFQYYEKEERGRGNFPDRFSARQFPNYSSELNVNALLLGDSALYLCASSLLVGNQPQHFGDGTRLSIL.

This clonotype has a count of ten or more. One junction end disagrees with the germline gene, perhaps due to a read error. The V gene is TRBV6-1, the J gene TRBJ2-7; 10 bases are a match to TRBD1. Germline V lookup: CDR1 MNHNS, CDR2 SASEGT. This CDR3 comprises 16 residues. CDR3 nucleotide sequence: TGTGCCAGCAGCGGAGACAGGGGGCCGAACTCCTACGAGCGGTACTTC. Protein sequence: CASSGDRGPNSYERYF.

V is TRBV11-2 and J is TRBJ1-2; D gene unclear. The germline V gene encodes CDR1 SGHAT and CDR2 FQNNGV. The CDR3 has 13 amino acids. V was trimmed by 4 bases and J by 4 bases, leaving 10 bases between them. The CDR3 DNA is TGTGCCAGCAGCTCTGAATGGACCTATGGCTACACCTTC. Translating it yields CASSSEWTYGYTF. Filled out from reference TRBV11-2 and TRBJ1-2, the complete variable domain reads EAGVAQSPRYKIIEKRQSVAFWCNPISGHATLYWYQQILGQGPKLLIQFQNNGVVDDSQLPKDRFSAERLKGVDSTLKIQPAKLEDSAVYLCASSSEWTYGYTFGSGTRLTVV.

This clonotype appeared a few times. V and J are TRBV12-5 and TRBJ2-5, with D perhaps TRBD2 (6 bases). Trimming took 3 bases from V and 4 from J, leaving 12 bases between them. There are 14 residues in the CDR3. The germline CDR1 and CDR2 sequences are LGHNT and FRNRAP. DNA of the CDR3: TGTGCTAGTGGTTTCGGGACTGGTAGAGAGACCCAGTACTTC. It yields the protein CASGFGTGRETQYF.

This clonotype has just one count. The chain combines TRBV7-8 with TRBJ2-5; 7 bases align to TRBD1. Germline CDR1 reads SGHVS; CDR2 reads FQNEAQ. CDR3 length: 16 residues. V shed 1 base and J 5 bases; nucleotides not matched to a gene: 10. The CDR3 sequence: CASSLVWYRGSETQYF. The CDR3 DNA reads TGTGCCAGCAGCTTAGTTTGGTACAGGGGTTCTGAGACCCAGTACTTC.

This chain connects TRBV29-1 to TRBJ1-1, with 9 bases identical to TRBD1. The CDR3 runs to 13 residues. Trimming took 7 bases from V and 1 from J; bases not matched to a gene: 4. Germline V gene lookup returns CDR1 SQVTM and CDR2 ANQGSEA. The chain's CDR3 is CSASGQGNTEAFF. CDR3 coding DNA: TGCAGCGCCTCGGGACAGGGGAACACTGAAGCTTTCTTT.

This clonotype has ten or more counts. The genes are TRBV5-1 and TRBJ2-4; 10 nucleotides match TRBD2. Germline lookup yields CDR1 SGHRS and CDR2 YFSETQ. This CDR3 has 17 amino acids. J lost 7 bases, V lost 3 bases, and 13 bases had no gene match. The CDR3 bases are TGCGCCAGCAGCTGGGCCGGGCTAGCGGGGGAGTGGAACATTCAGTACTTC. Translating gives CASSWAGLAGEWNIQYF.

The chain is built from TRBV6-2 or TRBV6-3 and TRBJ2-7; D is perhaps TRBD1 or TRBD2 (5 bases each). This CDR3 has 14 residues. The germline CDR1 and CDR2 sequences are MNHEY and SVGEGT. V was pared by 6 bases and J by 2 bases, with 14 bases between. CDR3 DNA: TGTGCCAGCAGCCACATCCGGGGCACCTACGAGCAGTACTTC. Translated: CASSHIRGTYEQYF.

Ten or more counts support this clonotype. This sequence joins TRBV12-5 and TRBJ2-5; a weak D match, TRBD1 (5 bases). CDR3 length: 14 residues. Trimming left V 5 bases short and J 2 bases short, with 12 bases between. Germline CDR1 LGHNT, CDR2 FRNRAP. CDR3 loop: CASGTSDRQETQYF. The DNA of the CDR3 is TGTGCTAGTGGTACATCAGACAGACAAGAGACCCAGTACTTC.

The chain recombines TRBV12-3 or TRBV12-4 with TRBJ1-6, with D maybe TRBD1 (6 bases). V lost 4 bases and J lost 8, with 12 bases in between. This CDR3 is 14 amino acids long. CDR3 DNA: TGTGCCAGCAGTTCCCGGCAGGGGTATTCACCCCTCCACTTT. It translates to CASSSRQGYSPLHF.

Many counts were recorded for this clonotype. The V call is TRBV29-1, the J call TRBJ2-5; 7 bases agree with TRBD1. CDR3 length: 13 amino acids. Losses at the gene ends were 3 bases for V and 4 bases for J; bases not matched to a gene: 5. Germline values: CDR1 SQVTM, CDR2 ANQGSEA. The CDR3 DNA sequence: TGCAGCGTTGACGAGGCAGGGGGAGAGACCCAGTACTTC. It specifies CSVDEAGGETQYF.

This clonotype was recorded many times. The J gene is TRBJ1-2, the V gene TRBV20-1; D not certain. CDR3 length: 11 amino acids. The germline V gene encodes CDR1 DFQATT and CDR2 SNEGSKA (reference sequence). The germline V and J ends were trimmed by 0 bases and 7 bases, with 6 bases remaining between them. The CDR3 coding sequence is TGCAGTGCTAGAGATAGGAGTGGCTACACCTTC. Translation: CSARDRSGYTF.

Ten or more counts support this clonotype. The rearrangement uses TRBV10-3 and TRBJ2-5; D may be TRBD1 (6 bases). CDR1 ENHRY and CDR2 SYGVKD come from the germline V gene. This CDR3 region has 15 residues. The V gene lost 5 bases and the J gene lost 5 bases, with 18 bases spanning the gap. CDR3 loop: CAISKGTPGGETQYF. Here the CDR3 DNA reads TGTGCCATCAGTAAAGGGACACCCGGCGGGGAGACCCAGTACTTC.

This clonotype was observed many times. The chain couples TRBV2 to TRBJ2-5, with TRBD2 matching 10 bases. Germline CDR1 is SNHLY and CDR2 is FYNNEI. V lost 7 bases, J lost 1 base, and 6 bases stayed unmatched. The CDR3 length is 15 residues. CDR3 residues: CASNPSGRLQETQYF. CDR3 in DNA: TGTGCCAGCAATCCTAGCGGGAGACTCCAAGAGACCCAGTACTTC.